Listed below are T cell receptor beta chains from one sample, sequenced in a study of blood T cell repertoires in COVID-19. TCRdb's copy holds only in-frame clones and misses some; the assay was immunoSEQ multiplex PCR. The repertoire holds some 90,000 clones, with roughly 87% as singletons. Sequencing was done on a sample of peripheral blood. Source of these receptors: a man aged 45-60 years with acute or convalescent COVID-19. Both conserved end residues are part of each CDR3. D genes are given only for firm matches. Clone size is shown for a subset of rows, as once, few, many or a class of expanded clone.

CDR3: CASKGTGENCRGNTIYF; DNA: TGCGCCAGCAAGGGGACAGGGGAAAATTGTCGCGGAAACACCATATATTTT; V: TRBV10-1; D: TRBD1; J: TRBJ1-3; size: .
CDR3: CASSSSGGYSTDTQYF; DNA: TGTGCCAGCAGCTCGAGCGGGGGATACTCCACAGATACGCAGTATTTT; V: TRBV5-4; D: TRBD2; J: TRBJ2-3; size: .
CDR3: CASSLGSVNEKLFF; DNA: TGCGCCAGCAGCCTGGGAAGCGTTAATGAAAAACTGTTTTTT; V: TRBV5-1; D: .; J: TRBJ1-4; size: .
CDR3: CASSQEGLGGELFF; DNA: TGTGCCAGCAGCCAAGAAGGACTGGGAGGGGAGCTGTTTTTT; V: TRBV4-2; D: .; J: TRBJ2-2; size: .
CDR3: CAWSVSGETQYF; DNA: TGTGCCTGGAGTGTAAGCGGAGAGACCCAGTACTTC; V: TRBV30; D: .; J: TRBJ2-5; size: .
CDR3: CASSTDFQGLGGYTF; DNA: TGTGCCAGCAGCACAGACTTCCAGGGGCTAGGTGGCTACACCTTC; V: TRBV7-2; D: .; J: TRBJ1-2; size: once
CDR3: CASSLNGPGLETQYF; DNA: TGTGCCAGCAGTTTAAACGGACCGGGGTTGGAGACCCAGTACTTC; V: TRBV28; D: .; J: TRBJ2-5; size: .
CDR3: CASSDLVAGPHNEKLFF; DNA: TGTGCCAGCAGTGATTTGGTTGCGGGACCCCATAATGAAAAACTGTTTTTT; V: TRBV2; D: .; J: TRBJ1-4; size: .
CDR3: CASRTLGQGVSPLHF; DNA: TGTGCCAGCAGAACATTGGGACAGGGGGTTTCACCCCTCCACTTT; V: TRBV2; D: TRBD1; J: TRBJ1-6; size: .
CDR3: CASSHRQGALGYTF; DNA: TGTGCCAGCAGCCACCGACAGGGGGCATTAGGCTACACCTTC; V: TRBV3-1/TRBV3-2; D: TRBD1; J: TRBJ1-2; size: .
CDR3: CSASKDRGWSTDTQYF; DNA: TGCAGTGCTAGTAAAGACAGGGGGTGGAGCACAGATACGCAGTATTTT; V: TRBV20-1; D: TRBD1; J: TRBJ2-3; size: .
CDR3: CASSPVLAGVDEQYF; DNA: TGTGCCAGCAGCCCCGTACTAGCGGGGGTGGACGAGCAGTACTTC; V: TRBV9; D: TRBD2; J: TRBJ2-7; size: .
CDR3: CASSSLYEQYF; DNA: TGTGCCAGCAGCTCCCTCTACGAGCAGTACTTC; V: TRBV7-2; D: .; J: TRBJ2-7; size: .
CDR3: CASSFTGGAVETQYF; DNA: TGTGCCAGCAGCTTCACCGGGGGGGCCGTAGAGACCCAGTACTTC; V: TRBV7-2; D: TRBD2; J: TRBJ2-5; size: .